One and the same sample provided the 4 T cell receptor beta chains below, sequenced in a study of T cell repertoires in cytomegalovirus infection (dated by TCRdb to the late 2010s). Their target antigens are unknown. The data were produced on an Illumina HiSeq 1500. TCRdb itself trimmed the public reads at Q25 with fastp, ran MiXCR and retained productive beta chains. When rows share a CDR3 protein, they turn into one entry using the most common DNA and genes. The sample table shows about 700,000 distinct CDR3 sequences, and around a third are seen once. The top ten clonotypes cover 15% to 20% of the sample. Sample treatment or condition, as interpreted from the label and publication: in vitro stimulation with specific CMV peptide epitopes to enrich CMV-specific T cells. The sample was cultured PBMCs, taken from culture after CMV antigen stimulation. The receptors stem from a human donor in good health (CMV status not recorded). Some clones in this sample may be carry-over from other donors' samples.

This clonotype came up many times. In nucleotides, the CDR3 is TGTGCCAGCGGATGGGACCGTTACACAGATACGCAGTATTTT. This encodes CASGWDRYTDTQYF. J is TRBJ2-3 and V is TRBV7-2; D is possibly TRBD1 or TRBD2 (5 bases each). V dropped 8 bases and J dropped 2 bases, with 14 bases sitting between them. This CDR3 contains 14 residues. Per the germline V gene, CDR1 is SGHTA and CDR2 is FQGNSA.

The V call is TRBV6-2 or TRBV6-3, the J call TRBJ2-7; D is undetermined. The germline CDR1 and CDR2 sequences are MNHEY and SVGEGT. The V end was cut by 2 bases, the J end by 2 bases, with 7 bases between. This CDR3 is built from 13 residues. In DNA, the CDR3 is TGTGCCAGCAGTTACCCGCTGGCCTACGAGCAGTACTTC. It codes for CASSYPLAYEQYF.

The chain carries TRBV12-3 or TRBV12-4 and TRBJ2-5; possible D gene TRBD1, 6 bases. The CDR3 spans 14 residues. The V gene lost 5 bases and the J gene lost 5 bases, with 15 bases spanning the gap. CDR3 protein: CASSGTTAEETQYF. The CDR3 DNA reads as TGTGCCAGCAGTGGGACAACCGCAGAGGAGACCCAGTACTTC.

This clonotype was seen many times. The V and J genes are TRBV7-2 and TRBJ1-5; the D is unclear. The CDR3 consists of 13 residues. V dropped 7 bases and J dropped 3 bases, with 10 bases sitting between them. The V gene's germline CDR1 is SGHTA and CDR2 FQGNSA. Here the CDR3 DNA reads TGTGCCAGCACCCTTAGCCCCAATCAGCCCCAGCATTTT. This sequence encodes CASTLSPNQPQHF.